Described below is a single T cell receptor beta chain sequence and its context. There are a few counts of this clone. This receptor's antigen is unknown. Qualities for individual bases were not recorded, and no much larger clone is one base off. V is pared back by 4 bases and J by 0 bases, with 10 bases lying between the germline termini. The cysteine opens and the phenylalanine closes a CDR3 of 14 amino acids. The kept DNA is CDR3 alone, 42 bases in frame from the first base. The germline V gene (reference sequence) specifies GTSNPN as CDR1 and SVGIG as CDR2. The sample belongs to a study of beta chain features in type 1 diabetes (dated by TCRdb to between 2017 and 2018). Broadly, across the study: Mean age, gender distribution, total cell number and subset yield were not different between patients and healthy donors. Regulatory and stem cell-like memory subsets were isolated from only 8 patients and 8 healthy donors, whereas naive and central memory subsets came from all 30 or so donors. The study compared TCRB repertoires of sorted circulating CD4+ T cell subsets between recently diagnosed type 1 diabetes patients and matched healthy donors. A total of 107,917,701 sorted cells were examined across all samples, and RNA yield correlated strongly with the number of cells per subset. What the study reported, not specific to this receptor: In all four CD4+ subsets, TCRB CDR3 length was moderately but significantly shorter in type 1 diabetes patients. Shorter templates might be favored by PCR, yet because patient and control samples were amplified and corrected together, any such skew would affect both groups equally. Because the HLA sub-analyses included only small numbers of individuals, any influence of HLA type on TCRB rearrangement was left unresolved. The naive, central memory and regulatory TCRB repertoires appeared to resemble one another more closely among patients than among healthy donors. Because cDNA was sequenced instead of genomic DNA, activated cells with high expression could be over-represented, although the groups did not differ in activation or CD3 levels. Patients with type 1 diabetes made fewer insertions and deleted more nucleotides at VDJ recombination sites, implying thymic rearrangement abnormalities.

Each donor gave one peripheral blood draw, approximately 110 mL on average, collected into heparinised tubes. A BD FACSAria II and a panel including CD45RO, CCR7, CD25, CD127, CD95 and CD27 were used to sort naive, central memory, regulatory and stem cell-like memory CD4+ T cells. Every sorted population had a purity above 95%. PBMCs were isolated right away by Lymphoprep density gradient centrifugation and were stained directly, without culture. To minimize batch effects, samples were stained and sorted in pairs, one healthy donor with one patient per experiment. The entire isolated RNA was reverse transcribed using the High Capacity cDNA Reverse Transcription Kit, and thus expressed TCRB transcripts were sequenced. Naive, central memory and regulatory T cell samples underwent deep immunoSEQ sequencing, averaging approximately 3.3 million total reads per sample. Sorted cells were lysed in RLT buffer and RNA was extracted with DNase-treated RNeasy Micro or Mini kits, depending on cell number. To prevent cross-contamination, every cell subset was processed on its own, while patient and healthy donor samples were processed together. The immunoSEQ multiplex PCR was used to amplify TCRB sequences from cDNA, yielding 87-bp fragments that span the CDR3 region. Amplicons were sequenced on the Illumina HiSeq platform. Under the source paper's analysis protocol: PCR bias was computationally corrected using synthetic template baselines, reads within Hamming distance 2 were collapsed, and singletons that could not be merged were discarded. Reads were aligned against IMGT so that V, D and J genes, CDR3 length and insertions or deletions at six rearrangement sites could be assigned. Within each subset, clonotype counts were normalized to sorted cell number, after which true diversity and Gini coefficients were computed with the tcR R package. Repertoire sharing was quantified using the overlap coefficient calculated on TCRB nucleotide sequences. As a proxy for the pre-selection repertoire, out-of-frame TCRB sequences from naive cells were analyzed. TCRdb holds this immuneACCESS table with in-frame rearrangements only. Some clones are missing; in checked studies, unresolved V genes explain under half, and the rest has no known cause. D and trimming were read from the DNA, whereas the V and J calls and clone size are those reported in that table. A total of roughly 450,000 clones appear in this sample, over 11% of them only once. Roughly 0.036% of the sample is in the top ten clones.

The rearranged segments are TRBV30 and TRBJ2-1, with the D gene call left open. This clonotype was obtained from a man younger than 45 in good health. The specimen sequenced was naive CD4+ T cells from blood. The cell subset or site label, as the study defines it: true naive CD4+ T cells. The sequenced DNA: TGTGCCTGGAACGAGGCTAGCTCCTACAATGAGCAGTTCTTC. This translates into CAWNEASSYNEQFF.